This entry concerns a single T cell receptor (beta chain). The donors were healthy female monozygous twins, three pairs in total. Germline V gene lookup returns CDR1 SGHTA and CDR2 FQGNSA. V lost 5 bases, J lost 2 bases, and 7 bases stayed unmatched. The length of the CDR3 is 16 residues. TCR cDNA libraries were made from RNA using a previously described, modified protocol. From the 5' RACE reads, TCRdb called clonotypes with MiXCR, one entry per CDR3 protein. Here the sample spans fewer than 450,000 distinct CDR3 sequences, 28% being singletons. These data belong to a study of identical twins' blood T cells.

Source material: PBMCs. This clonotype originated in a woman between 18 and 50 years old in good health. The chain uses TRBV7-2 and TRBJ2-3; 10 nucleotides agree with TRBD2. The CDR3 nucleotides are TGTGCCAGCAGCCTTTCTAGCGGGAGTTTCACAGATACGCAGTATTTT. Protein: CASSLSSGSFTDTQYF.